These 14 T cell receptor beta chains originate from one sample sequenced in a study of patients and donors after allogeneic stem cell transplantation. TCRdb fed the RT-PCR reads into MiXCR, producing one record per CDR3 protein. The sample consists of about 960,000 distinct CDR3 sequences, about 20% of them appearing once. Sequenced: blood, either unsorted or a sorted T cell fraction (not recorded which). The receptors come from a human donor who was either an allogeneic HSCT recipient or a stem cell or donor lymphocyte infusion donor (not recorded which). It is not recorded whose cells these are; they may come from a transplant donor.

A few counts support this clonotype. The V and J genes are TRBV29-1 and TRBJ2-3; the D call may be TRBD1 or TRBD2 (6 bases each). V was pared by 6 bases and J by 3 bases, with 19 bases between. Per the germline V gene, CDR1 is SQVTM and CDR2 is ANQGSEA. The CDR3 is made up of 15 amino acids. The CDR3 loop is CSVGRWRGKTDTQYF. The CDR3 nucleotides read TGCAGCGTAGGGCGGTGGAGGGGGAAAACAGATACGCAGTATTTT.

The CDR3 spells CASSLVSISGANVLTF. The CDR3 bases are TGCGCCAGCAGCTTGGTTTCTATCTCTGGGGCCAACGTCCTGACTTTC. This chain uses TRBV5-1 with TRBJ2-6; no firm D call. Looked up from germline, CDR1 is SGHRS and CDR2 is YFSETQ. Trimming left V 0 bases short and J 0 bases short, with 7 bases between. There are 16 residues in the CDR3.

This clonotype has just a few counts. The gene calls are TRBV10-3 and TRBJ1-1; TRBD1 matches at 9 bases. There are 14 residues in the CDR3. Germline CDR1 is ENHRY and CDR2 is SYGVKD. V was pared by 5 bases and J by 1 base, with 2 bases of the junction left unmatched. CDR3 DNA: TGTGCCATCAGTACGGACAGGGGGAACACTGAAGCTTTCTTT. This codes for CAISTDRGNTEAFF.

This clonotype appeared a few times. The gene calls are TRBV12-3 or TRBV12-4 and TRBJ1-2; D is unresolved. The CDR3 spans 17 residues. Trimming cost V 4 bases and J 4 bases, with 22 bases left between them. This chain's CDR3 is CASSSRREMGNFYGYTF. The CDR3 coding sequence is TGTGCCAGCAGTTCGAGACGGGAGATGGGAAACTTCTATGGCTACACCTTC.

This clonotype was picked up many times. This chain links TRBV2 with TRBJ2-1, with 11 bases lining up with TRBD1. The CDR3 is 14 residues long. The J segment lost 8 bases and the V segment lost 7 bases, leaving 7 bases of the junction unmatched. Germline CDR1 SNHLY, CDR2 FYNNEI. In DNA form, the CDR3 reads TGTGCCAGCAACCGGGACAGGGGGATACATGAGCAGTTCTTC. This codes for CASNRDRGIHEQFF.

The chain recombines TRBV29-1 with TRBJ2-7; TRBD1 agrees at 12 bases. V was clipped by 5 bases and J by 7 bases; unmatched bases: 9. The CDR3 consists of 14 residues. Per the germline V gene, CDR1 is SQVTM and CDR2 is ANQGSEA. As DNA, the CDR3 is TGCAGCGTTATAGGGACAGGGGGCCCATTGGAGCAGTACTTC. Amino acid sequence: CSVIGTGGPLEQYF.

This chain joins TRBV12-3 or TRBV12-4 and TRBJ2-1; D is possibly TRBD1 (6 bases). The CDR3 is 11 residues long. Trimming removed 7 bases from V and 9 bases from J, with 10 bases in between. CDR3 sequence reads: CASIQGFEQFF. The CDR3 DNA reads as TGTGCCAGCATACAGGGTTTTGAGCAGTTCTTC.

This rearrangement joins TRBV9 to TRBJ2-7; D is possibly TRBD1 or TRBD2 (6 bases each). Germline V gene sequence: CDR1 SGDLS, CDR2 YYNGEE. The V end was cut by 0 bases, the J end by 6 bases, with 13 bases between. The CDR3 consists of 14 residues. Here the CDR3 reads CASSVVAGEVEQYF. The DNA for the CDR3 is TGTGCCAGCAGCGTAGTTGCAGGGGAGGTCGAGCAGTACTTC.

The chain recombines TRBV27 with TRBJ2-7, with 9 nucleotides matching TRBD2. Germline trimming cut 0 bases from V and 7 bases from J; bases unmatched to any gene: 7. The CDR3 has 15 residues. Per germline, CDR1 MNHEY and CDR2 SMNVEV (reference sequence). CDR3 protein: CASSLSASGAREQYF. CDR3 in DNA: TGTGCCAGCAGTTTATCGGCTAGCGGGGCACGGGAGCAGTACTTC.

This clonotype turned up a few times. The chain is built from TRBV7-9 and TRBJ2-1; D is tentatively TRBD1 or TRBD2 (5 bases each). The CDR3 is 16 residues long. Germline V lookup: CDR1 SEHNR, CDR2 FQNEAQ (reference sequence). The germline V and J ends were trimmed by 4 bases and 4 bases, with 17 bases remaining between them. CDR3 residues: CASSSLGDHLYNEQFF. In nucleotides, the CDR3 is TGTGCCAGCAGCTCCCTGGGGGACCACCTTTACAATGAGCAGTTCTTC.

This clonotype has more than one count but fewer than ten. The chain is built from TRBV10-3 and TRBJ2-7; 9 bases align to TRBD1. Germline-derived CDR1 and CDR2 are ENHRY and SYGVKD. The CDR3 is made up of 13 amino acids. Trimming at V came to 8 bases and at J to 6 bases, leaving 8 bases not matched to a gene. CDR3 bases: TGTGCCATCGGACAGGGGATTTCAGTCGAGCAGTACTTC. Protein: CAIGQGISVEQYF.

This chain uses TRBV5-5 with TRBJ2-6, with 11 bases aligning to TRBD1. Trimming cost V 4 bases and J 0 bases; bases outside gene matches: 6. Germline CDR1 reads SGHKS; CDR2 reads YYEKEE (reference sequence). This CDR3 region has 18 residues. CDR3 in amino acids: CASSGGTGGISGANVLTF. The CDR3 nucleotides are TGTGCCAGCAGCGGCGGGACAGGGGGTATCTCTGGGGCCAACGTCCTGACTTTC.

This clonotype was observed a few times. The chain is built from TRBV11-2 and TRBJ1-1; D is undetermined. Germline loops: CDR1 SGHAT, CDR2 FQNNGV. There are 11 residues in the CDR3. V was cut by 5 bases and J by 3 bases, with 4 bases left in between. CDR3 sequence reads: CASSEHTEAFF. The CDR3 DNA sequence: TGTGCCAGCAGCGAGCACACTGAAGCTTTCTTT. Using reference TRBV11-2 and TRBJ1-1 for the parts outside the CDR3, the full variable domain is EAGVAQSPRYKIIEKRQSVAFWCNPISGHATLYWYQQILGQGPKLLIQFQNNGVVDDSQLPKDRFSAERLKGVDSTLKIQPAKLEDSAVYLCASSEHTEAFFGQGTRLTVV.

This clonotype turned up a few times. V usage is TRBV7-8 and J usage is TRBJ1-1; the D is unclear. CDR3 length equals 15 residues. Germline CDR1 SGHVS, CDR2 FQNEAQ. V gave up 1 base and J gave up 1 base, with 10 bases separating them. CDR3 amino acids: CASSLGQRSNTEAFF. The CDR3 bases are TGTGCCAGCAGCTTAGGTCAGAGATCGAACACTGAAGCTTTCTTT. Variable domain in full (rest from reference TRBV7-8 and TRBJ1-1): GAGVSQSPRYKVAKRGQDVALRCDPISGHVSLFWYQQALGQGPEFLTYFQNEAQLDKSGLPSDRFFAERPEGSVSTLKIQRTQQEDSAVYLCASSLGQRSNTEAFFGQGTRLTVV.